This record looks at one T cell receptor (beta chain) sequence and its context. TCRdb keeps only in-frame clones here, not all; method: immunoSEQ multiplex PCR. The data contain some 400,000 clones, approximately 95% of them singletons. This sample is drawn from a study of shared T cell receptors in the human thymus. The sequence was obtained from a human donor. The sequencing sample was made of thymocytes.

CDR3 sequence: CASSQPRYEHITEAFF. In DNA form, the CDR3 reads TGTGCCAGCAGCCAACCTCGTTACGAGCACATCACCGAAGCTTTCTTT. This chain uses TRBV16 with TRBJ1-1; D unresolved. V was cut by 2 bases and J by 8 bases, with 21 bases left in between. In germline, CDR1 is KGHSY, CDR2 FQNENV. This CDR3 has 16 residues.